This T cell receptor (beta chain) derives from a study of T-cell reconstitution after alpha-beta-depleted transplantation in children. This clonotype was observed a few times. Unique molecular identifiers were used in preparing the TCRbeta library. TCRdb re-derived calls from the PCR reads in MiXCR, one entry per CDR3 protein. The sample records about 500,000 distinct CDR3 sequences, 32% being singletons. The CDR3 consists of 14 residues. Trimming left V 4 bases short and J 5 bases short, with 11 bases between. Germline V gene lookup returns CDR1 KGHDR and CDR2 SFDVKD. The chain couples TRBV24-1 to TRBJ2-1; no clear D. The sequence was collected from a human donor who donated a stem cell graft to a child with aplastic anemia. Here the sequenced sample was PBMCs from the stem cell graft donor, taken from the stem cell graft. CDR3 in DNA: TGTGCCACCAGTGACCGATACGGGCACAATGAGCAGTTCTTC. This encodes CATSDRYGHNEQFF.